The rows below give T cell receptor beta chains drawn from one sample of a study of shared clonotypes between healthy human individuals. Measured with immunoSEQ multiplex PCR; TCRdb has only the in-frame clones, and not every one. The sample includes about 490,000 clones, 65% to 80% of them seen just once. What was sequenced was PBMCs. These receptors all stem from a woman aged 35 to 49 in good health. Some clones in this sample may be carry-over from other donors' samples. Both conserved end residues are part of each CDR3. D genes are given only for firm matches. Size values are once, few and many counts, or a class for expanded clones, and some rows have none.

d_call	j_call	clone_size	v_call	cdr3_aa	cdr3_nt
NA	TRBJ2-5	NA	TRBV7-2	CASSPRALEEQYF	TGTGCCAGCAGCCCCCGGGCCCTAGAGGAGCAGTACTTC
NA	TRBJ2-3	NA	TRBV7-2	CASSSPGDTQYF	TGTGCCAGCAGCTCTCCGGGGGATACGCAGTATTTT
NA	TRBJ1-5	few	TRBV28	CASSSDQPQHF	TGTGCCAGCAGTTCTGATCAGCCCCAGCATTTT
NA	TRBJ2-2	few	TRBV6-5	CASSYAGQIPGELFF	TGTGCCAGCAGTTACGCCGGACAGATCCCCGGGGAGCTGTTTTTT
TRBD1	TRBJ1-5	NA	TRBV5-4	CASSQNGQGRNQPQHF	TGTGCCAGCAGCCAAAATGGACAGGGGAGAAATCAGCCCCAGCATTTT
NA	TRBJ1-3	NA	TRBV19	CASSISRNTIYF	TGTGCCAGTAGTATTTCGAGAAACACCATATATTTT
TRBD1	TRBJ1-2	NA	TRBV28	CASSFGTGVGYTF	TGTGCCAGCAGTTTCGGGACAGGGGTCGGCTACACCTTC
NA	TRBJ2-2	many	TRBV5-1	CASSLRGTLYTGELFF	TGCGCCAGCAGCTTGAGAGGGACTCTATACACCGGGGAGCTGTTTTTT
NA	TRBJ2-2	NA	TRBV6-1	CASSEFGGPPPGELFF	TGTGCCAGCAGTGAGTTTGGGGGGCCTCCCCCCGGGGAGCTGTTTTTT
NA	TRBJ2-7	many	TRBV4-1	CASSLQRYSYEQYF	TGCGCCAGCAGCCTACAGAGGTACTCCTACGAGCAGTACTTC
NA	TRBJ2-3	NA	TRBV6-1	CASSPSARGVDTQYF	TGTGCCAGCAGTCCATCGGCCAGGGGAGTGGATACGCAGTATTTT
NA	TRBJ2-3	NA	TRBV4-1	CASSQVVITDTQYF	TGCGCCAGCAGCCAAGTAGTAATCACAGATACGCAGTATTTT
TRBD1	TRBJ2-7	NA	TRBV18	CASSPDRDIYEQYF	TGTGCCAGCTCACCGGACAGGGACATCTACGAGCAGTACTTC
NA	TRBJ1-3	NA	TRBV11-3	CASSLDRSGTIYF	TGTGCCAGCAGCCTAGACAGGTCTGGCACCATATATTTT
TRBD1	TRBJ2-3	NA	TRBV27	CASSSYRGNTDTQYF	TGTGCCAGCAGTTCTTACAGGGGTAACACAGATACGCAGTATTTT
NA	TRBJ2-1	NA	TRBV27	CASSLYWTASYNEQFF	TGTGCCAGCAGTTTATATTGGACAGCCTCCTACAATGAGCAGTTCTTC
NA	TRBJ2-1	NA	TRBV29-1	CSVSGGKAVEQFF	TGCAGCGTTAGTGGGGGGAAGGCGGTTGAGCAGTTCTTC
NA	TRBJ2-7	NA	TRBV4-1	CASSQHRFGQSYEQYF	TGCGCCAGCAGCCAGCACAGATTCGGACAGAGCTACGAGCAGTACTTC
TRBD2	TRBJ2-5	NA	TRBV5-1	CASSQTGTSVWETQYF	TGCGCCAGCAGCCAGACCGGGACTAGTGTTTGGGAGACCCAGTACTTC
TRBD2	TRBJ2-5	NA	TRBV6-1	CASSESGSGRETQYF	TGTGCCAGCAGTGAAAGCGGGAGCGGGCGAGAGACCCAGTACTTC
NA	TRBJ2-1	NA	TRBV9	CASSVEGEPKQFF	TGTGCCAGCAGCGTAGAAGGGGAACCCAAGCAGTTCTTC
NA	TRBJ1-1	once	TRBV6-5	CASSRAGTGNTEAFF	TGTGCCAGCAGTAGAGCGGGGACGGGGAACACTGAAGCTTTCTTT
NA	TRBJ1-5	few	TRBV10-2	CASSPGDGQPQHF	TGCGCCAGCAGTCCGGGGGATGGTCAGCCCCAGCATTTT
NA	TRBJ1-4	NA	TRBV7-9	CASSLQGSEKLFF	TGTGCCAGCAGCTTGCAGGGAAGTGAAAAACTGTTTTTT
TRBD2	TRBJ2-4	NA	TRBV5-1	CASSPWPGGEFAKNIQYF	TGCGCCAGCAGCCCTTGGCCGGGGGGAGAGTTCGCCAAAAACATTCAGTACTTC
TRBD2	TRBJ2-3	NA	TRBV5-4	CASSLARLAGGADTQYF	TGTGCCAGCAGCTTGGCTCGGCTAGCGGGAGGAGCAGATACGCAGTATTTT
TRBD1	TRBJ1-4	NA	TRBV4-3	CASSQEPWDRGLSEKLFF	TGCGCCAGCAGCCAAGAACCCTGGGACAGGGGGCTAAGTGAAAAACTGTTTTTT
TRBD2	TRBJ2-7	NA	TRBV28	CASSPPPLGGSRYEQYF	TGTGCCAGCAGTCCCCCTCCGCTAGGCGGGAGTAGGTACGAGCAGTACTTC
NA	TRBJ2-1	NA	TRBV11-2	CASSLEAGGPYNEQFF	TGTGCCAGCAGCTTAGAGGCCGGAGGGCCGTACAATGAGCAGTTCTTC
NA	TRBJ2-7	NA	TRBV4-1	CASSQGQEYPYEQYF	TGCGCCAGCAGCCAAGGACAGGAGTACCCCTACGAGCAGTACTTC
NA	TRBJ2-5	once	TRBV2	CASKGETETQYF	TGTGCCAGCAAGGGGGAGACGGAGACCCAGTACTTC
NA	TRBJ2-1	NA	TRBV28	CASRPPGSYNEQFF	TGTGCCAGCAGACCCCCTGGCTCCTACAATGAGCAGTTCTTC
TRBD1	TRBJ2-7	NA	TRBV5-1	CASSSGQGAYEQYF	TGCGCCAGCAGCTCGGGACAGGGGGCCTACGAGCAGTACTTC
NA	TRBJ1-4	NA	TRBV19	CASSRGGYNEKLFF	TGTGCCAGTAGTCGGGGCGGATATAATGAAAAACTGTTTTTT
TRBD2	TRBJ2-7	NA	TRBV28	CASGLGYEQYF	TGTGCCAGCGGACTAGGGTACGAGCAGTACTTC
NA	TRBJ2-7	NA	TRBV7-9	CASSLINYEQYF	TGTGCCAGCAGCCTCATCAACTACGAGCAGTACTTC
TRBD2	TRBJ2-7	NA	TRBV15	CATSREPGLAYEQYF	TGTGCCACCAGCAGAGAACCGGGACTAGCCTACGAGCAGTACTTC
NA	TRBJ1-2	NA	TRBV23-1	CASSRSIGYTF	TGCGCCAGCAGTCGCTCTATAGGCTACACCTTC
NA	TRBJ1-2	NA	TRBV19	CASSSRTASGGYTF	TGTGCCAGTAGTTCCCGGACTGCATCGGGTGGCTACACCTTC
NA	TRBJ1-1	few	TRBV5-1	CASSLRPGEGRGTEAFF	TGCGCCAGCAGCTTGCGCCCCGGGGAGGGTCGGGGCACTGAAGCTTTCTTT
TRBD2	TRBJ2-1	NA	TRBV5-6	CASSLEGLAGGYNEQFF	TGTGCCAGCAGCTTGGAGGGACTAGCGGGAGGTTACAATGAGCAGTTCTTC
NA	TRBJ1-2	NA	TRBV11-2	CASSIGIGLHYGYTF	TGTGCCAGCAGCATCGGGATCGGACTGCACTATGGCTACACCTTC
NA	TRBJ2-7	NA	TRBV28	CASSLLSYEQYF	TGTGCCAGCAGTTTATTATCCTACGAGCAGTACTTC
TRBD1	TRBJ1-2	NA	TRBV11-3	CASSLGQGSGDYGYTF	TGTGCCAGCAGCTTGGGACAGGGATCGGGTGACTATGGCTACACCTTC
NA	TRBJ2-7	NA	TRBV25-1	CASSVPGLYEQYF	TGTGCCAGCAGTGTTCCAGGACTCTACGAGCAGTACTTC
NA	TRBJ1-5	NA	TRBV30	CAWSVVGVNQPQHF	TGTGCCTGGAGTGTGGTAGGGGTTAATCAGCCCCAGCATTTT
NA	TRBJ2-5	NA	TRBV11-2	CASSRYSLTPEQYF	TGTGCCAGCAGCCGATATAGCCTGACACCGGAGCAGTACTTC
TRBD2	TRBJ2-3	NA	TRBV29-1	CSVEDPPSGLFASTDTQYF	TGCAGCGTTGAAGATCCTCCTAGCGGGCTTTTCGCTAGCACAGATACGCAGTATTTT
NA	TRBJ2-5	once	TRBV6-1	CASSEGHYRLGETQYF	TGTGCCAGCAGTGAAGGTCACTACCGCCTTGGGGAGACCCAGTACTTC
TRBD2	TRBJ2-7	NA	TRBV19	CASSITSGGGEQYF	TGTGCCAGTAGTATAACGTCGGGAGGAGGCGAGCAGTACTTC
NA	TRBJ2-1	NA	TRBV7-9	CASGRKDPQVYNEQFF	TGTGCCAGCGGAAGGAAGGATCCTCAGGTATACAATGAGCAGTTCTTC
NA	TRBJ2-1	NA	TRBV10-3	CAISDPASTYNEQFF	TGTGCCATCAGTGACCCGGCTAGCACCTACAATGAGCAGTTCTTC
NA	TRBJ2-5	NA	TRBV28	CASSFSHQETQYF	TGTGCCAGCAGTTTTTCCCATCAAGAGACCCAGTACTTC